These 27 T cell receptor beta chains were all obtained from the same sample, sequenced in a study of blood T cell repertoires in COVID-19. Sequencing used immunoSEQ multiplex PCR; TCRdb keeps in-frame clones, though not all of them. The table shows about 31,000 clones, with approximately 90% occurring only once. Sequencing used peripheral blood. The receptors stem from a man aged 55 to 69 with acute or convalescent COVID-19.

V and J are TRBV27 and TRBJ1-1, with 8 bases matching TRBD1. The CDR3 has 14 residues. Germline CDR1 and CDR2: MNHEY and SMNVEV (reference sequence). V was clipped by 3 bases and J by 4 bases; unmatched bases: 4. CDR3 sequence: CASSFFDRGTEAFF. The CDR3 DNA sequence: TGTGCCAGCAGTTTCTTCGACAGGGGCACTGAAGCTTTCTTT.

V gene TRBV7-9 combines with J gene TRBJ1-1, with a weak D call TRBD1 (6 bases). Between the trimmed V and J ends, which lost 5 bases and 2 bases, there was a span of 9 bases. In germline, CDR1 is SEHNR, CDR2 FQNEAQ (reference sequence). The CDR3 consists of 13 residues. The CDR3 nucleotides read TGTGCCAGCAGCCGTGGGGGCAACACTGAAGCTTTCTTT. The encoded protein is CASSRGGNTEAFF. Full variable domain (remainder filled in from reference TRBV7-9 and TRBJ1-1): DTGVSQNPRHKITKRGQNVTFRCDPISEHNRLYWYRQTLGQGPEFLTYFQNEAQLEKSRLLSDRFSAERPKGSFSTLEIQRTEQGDSAMYLCASSRGGNTEAFFGQGTRLTVV.

V gene TRBV7-2 combines with J gene TRBJ1-1; D possibly corresponds to TRBD1 (5 bases). The CDR3 is 15 amino acids. The V end lost 3 bases, the J end lost 4 bases, and 15 bases lay between the germline ends. Per germline, CDR1 SGHTA and CDR2 FQGNSA. The CDR3 is CASSFQQAGGTEAFF. DNA for the CDR3: TGTGCCAGCAGCTTCCAACAGGCGGGGGGCACTGAAGCTTTCTTT.

The J gene is TRBJ2-1, the V gene TRBV7-3, with TRBD2 matching over 9 bases. The J segment lost 13 bases and the V segment lost 4 bases, leaving 11 bases of the junction unmatched. The CDR3 totals 14 residues. Germline CDR1 reads SGHTA; CDR2 reads FQGTGA. In DNA form, the CDR3 reads TGTGCCAGCAGCTCCCAAGGGCGGGAGGGCTACCAGTTCTTC. Amino acids: CASSSQGREGYQFF.

In its sample, this clone was seen once. Other nucleotide sequences in the sample specify the same CDR3. The chain links TRBV7-9 to TRBJ1-5; weak D call: TRBD1 (5 bases). Trimming shortened V by 5 bases and J by 1 base, and 9 bases separated the two germline ends. The V gene's germline CDR1 is SEHNR and CDR2 FQNEAQ (reference sequence). This CDR3 comprises 14 residues. The CDR3 region is CASSEGLSNQPQHF. In DNA form, the CDR3 reads TGTGCCAGCAGCGAGGGACTGAGCAATCAGCCCCAGCATTTT.

In this sample, this clone turned up once. J is TRBJ2-7 and V is TRBV4-3; D may be TRBD1 (6 bases). The CDR3 sequence is 14 residues long. Looked up from germline, CDR1 is LGHNA and CDR2 is YSLEER. V was pared by 4 bases and J by 3 bases, with 13 bases between. CDR3 DNA: TGCGCCAGCAGCCGATACCGGGACAACTACGAGCAGTACTTC. Translated: CASSRYRDNYEQYF.

The chain couples TRBV7-8 to TRBJ2-3; D gene uncertain. The germline gives CDR1 SGHVS, CDR2 FQNEAQ. This CDR3 has 13 amino acids. Trimming took off 5 bases at V and 2 bases at J, with 8 bases between the two ends. CDR3 loop: CASSRGDTDTQYF. CDR3 DNA sequence: TGTGCCAGCAGCCGCGGAGACACAGATACGCAGTATTTT. The full variable domain, its missing parts supplied by reference TRBV7-8 and TRBJ2-3, is GAGVSQSPRYKVAKRGQDVALRCDPISGHVSLFWYQQALGQGPEFLTYFQNEAQLDKSGLPSDRFFAERPEGSVSTLKIQRTQQEDSAVYLCASSRGDTDTQYFGPGTRLTVL.

V gene TRBV7-9 combines with J gene TRBJ1-2; 7 bases fit TRBD1. V was pared by 6 bases and J by 7 bases, with 14 bases of the junction left unmatched. The V gene's germline CDR1 is SEHNR and CDR2 FQNEAQ (reference sequence). CDR3 size: 15 residues. CDR3 sequence reads: CASSLFLRDRGGYTF. The CDR3 DNA sequence: TGTGCCAGCAGTTTGTTTCTCCGGGACAGAGGTGGCTACACCTTC.

This clone was found once. The V and J genes are TRBV2 and TRBJ2-2, with 8 bases matching TRBD1. This CDR3 spans 14 amino acids. Germline values: CDR1 SNHLY, CDR2 FYNNEI. V lost 6 bases and J lost 5; bases outside the gene matches: 5. CDR3 residues: CASRDRERTGELFF. Written as DNA, the CDR3 is TGTGCCAGCAGGGACAGGGAGCGGACCGGGGAGCTGTTTTTT. The entire variable domain, with the rest obtained from reference TRBV2 and TRBJ2-2, is as follows: EPEVTQTPSHQVTQMGQEVILRCVPISNHLYFYWYRQILGQKVEFLVSFYNNEISEKSEIFDDQFSVERPDGSNFTLKIRSTKLEDSAMYFCASRDRERTGELFFGEGSRLTVL.

The J gene is TRBJ2-5, the V gene TRBV5-1; the match to TRBD1 covers 7 bases. The J segment lost 1 base and the V segment lost 4 bases, leaving 7 bases of the junction unmatched. The CDR3 runs to 15 residues. The germline V gene encodes CDR1 SGHRS and CDR2 YFSETQ. In DNA, the CDR3 is TGCGCCAGCAGCCTCACAGGGGCCTCCCAAGAGACCCAGTACTTC. Translation: CASSLTGASQETQYF.

The rearrangement joins TRBV4-1 to TRBJ1-1, with TRBD1 matching over 9 bases. Germline values: CDR1 MGHRA, CDR2 YSYEKL. This CDR3 is 15 amino acids long. Trimming cost V 3 bases and J 5 bases; bases outside gene matches: 7. CDR3 loop: CASSHPGQGGTEAFF. The CDR3 nucleotides are TGCGCCAGCAGCCACCCGGGACAGGGAGGGACTGAAGCTTTCTTT.

The J gene is TRBJ1-5, the V gene TRBV7-2; unclear D gene. The CDR3 extends over 13 amino acids. Germline V gives CDR1 SGHTA, CDR2 FQGNSA. With 1 base removed from V and 6 bases from J, the gap between germline ends came to 7 bases. DNA for the CDR3: TGTGCCAGCAGCTTAGAATCCTTTCAGCCCCAGCATTTT. Its translation is CASSLESFQPQHF.

The rearrangement joins TRBV6-5 to TRBJ2-7; D perhaps matches TRBD2 (5 bases). CDR3 length equals 15 residues. Germline V gives CDR1 MNHEY, CDR2 SVGAGI. The ends were cut back, 2 bases at V and 2 bases at J, with 13 bases in the middle. The CDR3 DNA follows: TGTGCCAGCAGTTACGGGAGTATAAAGACCTACGAGCAGTACTTC. This encodes CASSYGSIKTYEQYF.

The rearrangement uses TRBV20-1 and TRBJ2-5; D remains ambiguous. Germline values: CDR1 DFQATT, CDR2 SNEGSKA (reference sequence). This CDR3 spans 11 amino acids. V shed 4 bases and J shed 3 bases, with 6 bases lying between them. CDR3 sequence (DNA): TGCAGTGCTATTCCGGAAGAGACCCAGTACTTC. Its translation is CSAIPEETQYF.

V is TRBV6-5 and J is TRBJ1-1; a weak D match, TRBD1 (5 bases). Germline lookup yields CDR1 MNHEY and CDR2 SVGAGI. There are 12 residues in the CDR3. Trimming took off 6 bases at V and 6 bases at J, with 11 bases between the two ends. The CDR3 DNA reads TGTGCCAGCAGCCTCCGGGGGGCTGAAGCTTTCTTT. This encodes CASSLRGAEAFF.

The chain joins TRBV6-1 to TRBJ2-7, with 9 bases identical to TRBD2. The ends lost 3 bases at V and 2 bases at J; junction bases unmatched: 5. In germline, CDR1 is MNHNS, CDR2 SASEGT. CDR3 length equals 15 residues. CDR3 protein: CASSDVSGSPYEQYF. CDR3 nucleotides: TGTGCCAGCAGTGACGTTAGCGGGAGTCCCTACGAGCAGTACTTC.

V is TRBV11-3 and J is TRBJ2-1, with TRBD2 matching over 10 bases. Germline values: CDR1 SGHNT, CDR2 YENEEA. The CDR3 is 15 amino acids. With V trimmed by 5 bases and J by 2 bases, 3 bases remained unmatched. This CDR3 is CASSTGTSAYNEQFF. CDR3 DNA: TGTGCCAGCAGCACCGGGACTAGCGCCTACAATGAGCAGTTCTTC. Together with reference TRBV11-3 and TRBJ2-1, the CDR3 gives the full variable domain: EAGVVQSPRYKIIEKKQPVAFWCNPISGHNTLYWYLQNLGQGPELLIRYENEEAVDDSQLPKDRFSAERLKGVDSTLKIQPAELGDSAVYLCASSTGTSAYNEQFFGPGTRLTVL.

On this clone: The germline gene is not matched at one end of the junction; a read error may be the cause. V is TRBV19 and J is TRBJ1-3, with TRBD1 identical over 10 bases. Germline values: CDR1 LNHDA, CDR2 SQIVND (reference sequence). The CDR3 has 13 amino acids. The CDR3 coding sequence is TGTGCCAGTAGTTTCTCAACCGGGACAGGGGTTCATTTT. Protein product: CASSFSTGTGVHF. The full variable domain, rest sourced from reference TRBV19 and TRBJ1-3, is DGGITQSPKYLFRKEGQNVTLSCEQNLNHDAMYWYRQDPGQGLRLIYYSQIVNDFQKGDIAEGYSVSREKKESFPLTVTSAQKNPTAFYLCASSFSTGTGVHFGEGSWLTVV.

The V and J genes are TRBV19 and TRBJ1-4; no clear D gene. Germline assignment: CDR1 LNHDA and CDR2 SQIVND (reference sequence). Trimming shortened V by 7 bases and J by 9 bases, and 18 bases separated the two germline ends. The CDR3 is 14 residues long. The CDR3 sequence: CASMGDNEYQKLFF. CDR3 in DNA: TGTGCCAGTATGGGAGACAACGAGTATCAAAAACTGTTTTTT.

The chain recombines TRBV9 with TRBJ2-3, with D possibly TRBD2 on 6 matching bases. The germline gives CDR1 SGDLS, CDR2 YYNGEE. The length of the CDR3 is 15 residues. V was shortened by 0 bases and J by 3 bases, with 11 bases between the two germline ends. The CDR3, as DNA: TGTGCCAGCAGCGTAGGTGCGGGAAGGACAGATACGCAGTATTTT. It specifies CASSVGAGRTDTQYF. Full variable domain (missing parts from reference TRBV9 and TRBJ2-3): DSGVTQTPKHLITATGQRVTLRCSPRSGDLSVYWYQQSLDQGLQFLIQYYNGEERAKGNILERFSAQQFPDLHSELNLSSLELGDSALYFCASSVGAGRTDTQYFGPGTRLTVL.

V is TRBV6-5 and J is TRBJ2-1; 9 nucleotides match TRBD1. The CDR3 contains 15 residues. Germline CDR1 MNHEY, CDR2 SVGAGI. The ends lost 4 bases at V and 2 bases at J; junction bases unmatched: 3. CDR3 in DNA: TGTGCCAGCAGTTTGGACAGGGGAACCTACAATGAGCAGTTCTTC. Translated: CASSLDRGTYNEQFF.

The gene calls are TRBV3-1 (or the pseudogene TRBV3-2) and TRBJ2-7, with TRBD1 matching over 8 bases. Germline assignment: CDR1 LGHDT and CDR2 YNNKEL (reference sequence). After removal of 5 bases from V and 5 bases from J, the junction contained 5 bases not matched to a gene. The CDR3 has 13 amino acids. The CDR3 region is CASSSRTGNEQYF. In DNA form, the CDR3 reads TGTGCCAGCAGCTCTAGGACAGGGAACGAGCAGTACTTC.

CDR3 loop: CASTPREGFSHTQYF. The CDR3 DNA follows: TGTGCCAGTACCCCGCGGGAAGGGTTTAGTCATACGCAGTATTTT. The chain carries TRBV19 and TRBJ2-3; maybe TRBD2 (6 bases). V lost 7 bases to trimming and J lost 7 bases, with 21 bases between them. Germline V lookup: CDR1 LNHDA, CDR2 SQIVND (reference sequence). The CDR3 sequence is 15 residues long.

This clone was recorded once. The rearrangement joins TRBV11-3 to TRBJ2-5, with 8 nucleotides matching TRBD2. The V segment lost 1 base and the J segment 5 bases; nucleotides outside the gene matches: 9. CDR1 and CDR2 (germline): SGHNT, YENEEA. The CDR3 covers 16 residues. The CDR3 nucleotides are TGTGCCAGCAGCTTAGTCCCGAGCGGGAGTGGGGAGACCCAGTACTTC. It codes for CASSLVPSGSGETQYF.

The rearrangement uses TRBV5-1 and TRBJ1-2; TRBD1 aligns across 10 bases. Germline trimming cut 0 bases from V and 3 bases from J; bases unmatched to any gene: 2. The CDR3 is 15 residues long. The germline CDR1 and CDR2 sequences are SGHRS and YFSETQ. The CDR3 sequence is CASSLGDRGHYGYTF. The DNA of the CDR3 is TGCGCCAGCAGCTTGGGGGACAGGGGTCACTATGGCTACACCTTC.

V gene TRBV7-8 combines with J gene TRBJ1-6; the match to TRBD1 covers 9 bases. Looked up from germline, CDR1 is SGHVS and CDR2 is FQNEAQ. The ends lost 4 bases at V and 10 bases at J; junction bases unmatched: 5. The CDR3 sequence is 14 residues long. This CDR3 reads CASSWTGEYSPLHF. CDR3 in DNA: TGTGCCAGCAGCTGGACAGGGGAATACTCACCCCTCCACTTT.

This chain connects TRBV2 to TRBJ1-5; no firm D call. V was trimmed by 6 bases and J by 5 bases, leaving 11 bases between them. The CDR3 length is 13 residues. In germline, CDR1 is SNHLY, CDR2 FYNNEI. Here the CDR3 reads CASRGLRDQPQHF. The CDR3 DNA follows: TGTGCCAGCAGAGGCCTCCGGGATCAGCCCCAGCATTTT.